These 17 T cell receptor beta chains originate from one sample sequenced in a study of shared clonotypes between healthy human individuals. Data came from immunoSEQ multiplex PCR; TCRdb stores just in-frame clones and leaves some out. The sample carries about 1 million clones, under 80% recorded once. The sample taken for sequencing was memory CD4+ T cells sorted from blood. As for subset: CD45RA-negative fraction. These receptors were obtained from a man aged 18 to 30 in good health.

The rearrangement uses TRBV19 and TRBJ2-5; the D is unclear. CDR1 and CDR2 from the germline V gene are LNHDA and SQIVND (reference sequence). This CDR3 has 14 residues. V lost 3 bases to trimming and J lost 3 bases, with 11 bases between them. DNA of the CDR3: TGTGCCAGTAGTATCGCCTACAGCGAAGAGACCCAGTACTTC. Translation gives CASSIAYSEETQYF.

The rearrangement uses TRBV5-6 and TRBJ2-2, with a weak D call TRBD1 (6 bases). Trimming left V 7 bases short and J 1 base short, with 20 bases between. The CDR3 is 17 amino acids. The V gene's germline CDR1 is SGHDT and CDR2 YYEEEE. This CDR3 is CASRETGTIWNTGELFF. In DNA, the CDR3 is TGTGCCAGCCGCGAAACCGGGACAATTTGGAACACCGGGGAGCTGTTTTTT. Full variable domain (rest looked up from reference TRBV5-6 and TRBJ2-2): DAGVTQSPTHLIKTRGQQVTLRCSPKSGHDTVSWYQQALGQGPQFIFQYYEEEERQRGNFPDRFSGHQFPNYSSELNVNALLLGDSALYLCASRETGTIWNTGELFFGEGSRLTVL.

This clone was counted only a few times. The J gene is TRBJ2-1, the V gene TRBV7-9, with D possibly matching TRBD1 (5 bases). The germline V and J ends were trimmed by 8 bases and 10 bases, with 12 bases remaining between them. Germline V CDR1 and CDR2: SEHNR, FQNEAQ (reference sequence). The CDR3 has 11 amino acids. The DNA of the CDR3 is TGTGCCAGCGGCCAGGGTGGGGAGCAGTTCTTC. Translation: CASGQGGEQFF.

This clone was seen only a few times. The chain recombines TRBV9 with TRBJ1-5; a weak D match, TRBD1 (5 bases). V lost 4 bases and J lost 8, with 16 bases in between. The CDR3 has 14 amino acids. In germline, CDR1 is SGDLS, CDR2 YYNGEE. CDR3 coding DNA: TGTGCCAGCAGCTTCCGGGACGGGTTGGAGCCCCAGCATTTT. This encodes CASSFRDGLEPQHF.

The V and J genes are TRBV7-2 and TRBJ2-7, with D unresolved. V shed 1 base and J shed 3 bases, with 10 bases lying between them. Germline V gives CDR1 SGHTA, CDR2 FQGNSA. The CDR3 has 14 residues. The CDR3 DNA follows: TGTGCCAGCAGCTTAGAGTTCGGAGTCTACGAGCAGTACTTC. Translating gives CASSLEFGVYEQYF.

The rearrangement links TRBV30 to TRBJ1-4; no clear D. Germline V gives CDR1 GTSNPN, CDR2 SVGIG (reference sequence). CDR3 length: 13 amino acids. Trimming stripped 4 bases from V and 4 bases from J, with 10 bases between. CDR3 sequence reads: CAWTARINEKLFF. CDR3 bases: TGTGCCTGGACGGCAAGGATTAATGAAAAACTGTTTTTT.

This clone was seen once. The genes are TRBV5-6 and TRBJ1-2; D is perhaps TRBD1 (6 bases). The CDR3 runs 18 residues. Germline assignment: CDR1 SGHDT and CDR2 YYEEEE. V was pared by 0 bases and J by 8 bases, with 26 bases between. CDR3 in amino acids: CASSLDLELRGAASGYTF. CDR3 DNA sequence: TGTGCCAGCAGCTTGGATCTGGAGCTCCGGGGGGCTGCCTCGGGCTACACCTTC.

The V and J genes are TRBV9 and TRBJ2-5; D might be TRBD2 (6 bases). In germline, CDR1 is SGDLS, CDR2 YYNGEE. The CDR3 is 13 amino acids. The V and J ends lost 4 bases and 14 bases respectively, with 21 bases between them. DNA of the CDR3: TGTGCCAGCAGCATCGGGGCGGGGACCCCCAGTTACTTC. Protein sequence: CASSIGAGTPSYF.

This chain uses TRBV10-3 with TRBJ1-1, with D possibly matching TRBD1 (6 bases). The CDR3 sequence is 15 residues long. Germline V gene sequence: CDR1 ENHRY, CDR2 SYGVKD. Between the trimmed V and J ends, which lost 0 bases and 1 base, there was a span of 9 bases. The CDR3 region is CAISESGRGNTEAFF. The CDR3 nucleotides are TGTGCCATCAGTGAGTCTGGCAGGGGGAACACTGAAGCTTTCTTT.

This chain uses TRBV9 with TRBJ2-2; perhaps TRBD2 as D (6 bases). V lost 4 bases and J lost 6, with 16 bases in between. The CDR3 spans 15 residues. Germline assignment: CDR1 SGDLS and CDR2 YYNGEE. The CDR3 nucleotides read TGTGCCAGCAGCCCGAGTGGGGGGATGGCCGGGGAGCTGTTTTTT. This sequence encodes CASSPSGGMAGELFF. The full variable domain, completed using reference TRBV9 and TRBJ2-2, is DSGVTQTPKHLITATGQRVTLRCSPRSGDLSVYWYQQSLDQGLQFLIQYYNGEERAKGNILERFSAQQFPDLHSELNLSSLELGDSALYFCASSPSGGMAGELFFGEGSRLTVL.

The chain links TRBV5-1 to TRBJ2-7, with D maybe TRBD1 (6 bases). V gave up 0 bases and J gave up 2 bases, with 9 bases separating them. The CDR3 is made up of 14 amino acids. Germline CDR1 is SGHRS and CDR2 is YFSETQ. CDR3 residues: CASSLDRVAYEQYF. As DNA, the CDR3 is TGCGCCAGCAGCTTGGACAGGGTGGCCTACGAGCAGTACTTC.

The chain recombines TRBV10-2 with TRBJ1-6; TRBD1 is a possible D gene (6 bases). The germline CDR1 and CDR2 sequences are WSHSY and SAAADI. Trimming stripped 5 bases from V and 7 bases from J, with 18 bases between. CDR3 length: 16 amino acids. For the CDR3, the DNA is TGCGCCAGCAGTCAAAGACAGGTCGGTGGGAATTCACCCCTCCACTTT. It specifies CASSQRQVGGNSPLHF.

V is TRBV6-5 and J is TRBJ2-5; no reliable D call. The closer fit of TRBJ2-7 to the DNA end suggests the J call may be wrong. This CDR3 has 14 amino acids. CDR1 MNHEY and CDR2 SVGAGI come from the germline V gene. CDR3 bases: TGTGCCAGCAGTTACGCAGAAAATTCCTACGAGCAGTACTTC. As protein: CASSYAENSYEQYF.

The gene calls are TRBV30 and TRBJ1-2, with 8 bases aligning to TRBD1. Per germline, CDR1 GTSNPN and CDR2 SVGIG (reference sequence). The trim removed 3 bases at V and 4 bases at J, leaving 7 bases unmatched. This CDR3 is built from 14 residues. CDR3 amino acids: CAWRITGGTYGYTF. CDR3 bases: TGTGCCTGGAGGATTACAGGGGGAACCTATGGCTACACCTTC.

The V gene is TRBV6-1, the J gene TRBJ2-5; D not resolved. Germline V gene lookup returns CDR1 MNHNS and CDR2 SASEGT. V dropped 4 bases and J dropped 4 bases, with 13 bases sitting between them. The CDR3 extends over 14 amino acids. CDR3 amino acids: CASSGRDNLETQYF. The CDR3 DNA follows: TGTGCCAGCAGTGGCCGAGACAATCTAGAGACCCAGTACTTC.

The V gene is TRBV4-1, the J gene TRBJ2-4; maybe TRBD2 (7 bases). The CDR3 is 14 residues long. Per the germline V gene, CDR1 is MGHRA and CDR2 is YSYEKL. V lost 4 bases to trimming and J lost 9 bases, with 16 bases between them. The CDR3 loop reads CASSPVGGGGIQYF. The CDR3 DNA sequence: TGCGCCAGCAGCCCCGTCGGGGGCGGGGGCATTCAGTACTTC.

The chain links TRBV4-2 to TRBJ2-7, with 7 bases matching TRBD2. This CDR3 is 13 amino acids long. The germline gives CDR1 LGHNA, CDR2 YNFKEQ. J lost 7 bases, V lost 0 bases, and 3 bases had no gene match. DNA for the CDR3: TGTGCCAGCAGCCAAGACGGAGCGGGAGAGCAGTACTTC. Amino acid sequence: CASSQDGAGEQYF.